Reported below is one TCR beta chain. Its antigen is currently not known. There are no base qualities to consult, and no much larger clone falls within one base. V sheds 4 bases and J sheds 5 bases, leaving 8 bases between their ends. Including the terminal cysteine and phenylalanine, the CDR3 comprises 12 residues. The kept DNA is CDR3 alone, 36 bases in frame from the first base. The CDR1 and CDR2 encoded by the germline V gene (reference sequence) are LNHDA and SQIVND. The immunoSEQ Assay, a bias-controlled multiplex PCR, was used to amplify TCRbeta CDR3 regions from genomic DNA. In the original analysis: Nucleated cell counts per sample were estimated from amplification of reference gene primers within the assay. Sequence reads were collapsed and filtered to measure the absolute abundance of every unique TCRbeta CDR3 rearrangement. Productive Simpson clonality was computed per sample as the square root of Simpson's diversity index over productive rearrangements. The table comes from immuneACCESS by way of TCRdb, which keeps in-frame sequences with V and J called. Part of the clones is missing from these tables; in studies checked, under half for an unresolved V gene and the rest for unknown reasons. The V and J calls and clone size are taken from that table; D and trimming were inferred from the DNA. The sample table shows over 250,000 clones, and 89% are seen once. Approximately 12% of the sample is in the top ten clones.

Collaborating institutions collected whole blood in K2EDTA tubes following their own protocols. For TCRbeta analysis, collaborators shipped samples in one of three forms: frozen whole blood, isolated PBMCs, or DNA extracted from either of those sample types. The data were taken from a study of blood T cell repertoires in COVID-19 (dated by TCRdb to between 2020 and 2021). Turning to the overall study: The collaborator samples originated in the United States, Italy and Spain and spanned the acute and convalescent phases of COVID-19. HLA class I and class II types, where available, came from metadata supplied by the sample provider rather than from assay-based typing. Samples came from the ongoing ImmuneRACE study (first 160 participants) plus 1,254 subjects from 6 global collaborators. The material from the prospective study consisted of cDNA or gDNA derived from T cells, B-cell-depleted T cells, or PBMCs. The dataset comprised deeply sampled blood TCRbeta repertoires from subjects exposed to, actively infected with, or recovered from COVID-19. Sample metadata almost always included a de-identified subject ID, COVID-19 status, age in years and sex. A freely available public database, intended as a resource for researchers studying the immune response to SARS-CoV-2, is where the repertoires were released.

The paper as a whole reports these results and caveats: The quantity of clinical and demographic metadata differed by source and by participant and was supplied without curation.

Recombination linked TRBV19 to TRBJ2-5; a tentative D call is TRBD2 (6 bases match). The origin of this receptor is a woman aged 55-70 years with acute or convalescent COVID-19. Sequenced input: peripheral blood. The CDR3 here reads CASSKGRETQYF. The bases read TGTGCCAGTAGTAAAGGGAGGGAGACCCAGTACTTC.